The 11 T cell receptor beta chains presented below share a single source sample, sequenced in a study of blood T cell repertoires in COVID-19 (TCRdb year 2020). The method was the immunoSEQ multiplex PCR assay. The immuneACCESS repertoire file appears here via TCRdb, limited to in-frame rearrangements. These files lack a portion of the clones; in checked studies, under half of the deficit traces to unresolved V genes, and the cause of the others is not known. The sample includes under 300,000 clones, with approximately 91% observed a single time. The top ten hold approximately 1% of the sample. The sample was PBMCs or T cells enriched from blood (not recorded which). These receptors were collected from a woman in her twenties or thirties who had recovered from COVID-19.

The chain is built from TRBV7-8 and TRBJ1-1; D is perhaps TRBD1 (6 bases). The germline V and J ends were trimmed by 5 bases and 5 bases, with 12 bases remaining between them. Looked up from germline, CDR1 is SGHVS and CDR2 is FQNEAQ. This CDR3 spans 13 amino acids. The CDR3 sequence is CASSRLRGTEAFF. In DNA form, the CDR3 reads TGTGCCAGCAGCCGATTGAGGGGGACTGAAGCTTTCTTT. The full variable domain, with the rest looked up from reference TRBV7-8 and TRBJ1-1, is GAGVSQSPRYKVAKRGQDVALRCDPISGHVSLFWYQQALGQGPEFLTYFQNEAQLDKSGLPSDRFFAERPEGSVSTLKIQRTQQEDSAVYLCASSRLRGTEAFFGQGTRLTVV.

This clone has just a few counts. The J gene is TRBJ2-7, the V gene TRBV19, with D possibly being TRBD2 (5 bases). V lost 3 bases, J lost 4 bases, and 7 bases lay in between. The germline V gene has CDR1 LNHDA and CDR2 SQIVND (reference sequence). This CDR3 contains 12 residues. The CDR3 loop reads CASSIGGYEQYF. CDR3 in DNA: TGTGCCAGTAGTATCGGAGGATACGAGCAGTACTTC.

This clone was seen ten or more times. The sample contains more than one DNA sequence encoding this CDR3. The V call is TRBV25-1, the J call TRBJ1-1, with D perhaps matching TRBD1 (6 bases). The CDR3 contains 13 residues. Germline lookup yields CDR1 MGHDK and CDR2 SYGVNS. Trimming left V 6 bases short and J 3 bases short, with 11 bases between. CDR3 nucleotide sequence: TGTGCCAGCAGCAGGGGAGGGTACACTGAAGCTTTCTTT. This sequence encodes CASSRGGYTEAFF.

The CDR3 reads CAWNKAGGPRETQYF. The CDR3 DNA sequence: TGTGCCTGGAATAAAGCGGGAGGACCCAGAGAGACCCAGTACTTC. V gene TRBV30 combines with J gene TRBJ2-5; 9 positions agree with TRBD2. This CDR3 has 15 residues. The germline V gene has CDR1 GTSNPN and CDR2 SVGIG (reference sequence). With V trimmed by 4 bases and J by 4 bases, 10 bases remained unmatched.

The chain couples TRBV19 to TRBJ1-4, with D tentatively TRBD1 (6 bases). CDR3 size: 13 residues. Looked up from germline, CDR1 is LNHDA and CDR2 is SQIVND (reference sequence). Trimming took off 6 bases at V and 5 bases at J, with 10 bases between the two ends. The CDR3 sequence: CASRQTGNEKLFF. The CDR3 coding sequence is TGTGCCAGTAGGCAAACAGGGAATGAAAAACTGTTTTTT.

This chain joins TRBV7-9 and TRBJ1-2; D may be TRBD1 (5 bases). This CDR3 contains 17 residues. The V end lost 3 bases, the J end lost 0 bases, and 17 bases lay between the germline ends. Germline-derived CDR1 and CDR2 are SEHNR and FQNEAQ (reference sequence). The CDR3 spells CASSFIYKGLPNYGYTF. CDR3 sequence (DNA): TGTGCCAGCAGCTTTATATACAAGGGGCTGCCTAACTATGGCTACACCTTC.

The chain employs TRBV7-2 and TRBJ1-4, with a tentative D call TRBD1 (6 bases). CDR3 length: 15 amino acids. V lost 8 bases and J 0 bases, leaving 13 bases between the germline ends. Germline V gene data show CDR1 as SGHTA and CDR2 as FQGNSA. CDR3 DNA sequence: TGTGCCAGCCGGGGGGCTATTTCAACTAATGAAAAACTGTTTTTT. It specifies CASRGAISTNEKLFF.

This clone was counted between two and nine times. The gene calls are TRBV5-4 and TRBJ2-2, with TRBD2 as a possible D gene (6 bases). CDR1 SGHNT and CDR2 YYREEE come from the germline V gene (reference sequence). Trimming took 2 bases from V and 8 from J, leaving 10 bases between them. The CDR3 is 13 amino acids. As DNA, the CDR3 is TGTGCCAGCAGCTTCGGGGGTTTGGGGGAGCTGTTTTTT. As protein: CASSFGGLGELFF. Variable domain in full (rest from reference TRBV5-4 and TRBJ2-2): ETGVTQSPTHLIKTRGQQVTLRCSSQSGHNTVSWYQQALGQGPQFIFQYYREEENGRGNFPPRFSGLQFPNYSSELNVNALELDDSALYLCASSFGGLGELFFGEGSRLTVL.

This chain joins TRBV5-1 and TRBJ1-2, with 7 bases that match TRBD1. The germline V gene encodes CDR1 SGHRS and CDR2 YFSETQ. Trimming cost V 2 bases and J 1 base; bases outside gene matches: 5. This CDR3 has 15 amino acids. The CDR3 DNA sequence: TGCGCCAGCAGCTTCCGGGACAGAATTAACTATGGCTACACCTTC. Its translation is CASSFRDRINYGYTF.

The CDR3 loop is CASRAVVGSALSPLHF. CDR3 nucleotide sequence: TGCGCCAGCAGGGCCGTCGTGGGCTCGGCACTTTCACCCCTCCACTTT. The chain links TRBV4-3 to TRBJ1-6; D is undetermined. Germline CDR1 LGHNA, CDR2 YSLEER. CDR3 length equals 16 residues. The V end was cut by 6 bases, the J end by 9 bases, with 21 bases between.

V gene TRBV6-4 combines with J gene TRBJ2-1; 11 positions agree with TRBD2. Germline V gene data show CDR1 as MRHNA and CDR2 as SNTAGT. The junction had 7 bases not matched to a gene; V was cut back by 5 bases and J by 4 bases. There are 16 residues in the CDR3. DNA of the CDR3: TGTGCCAGCAGTAAACAAGGGACTAGCGGTTACAATGAGCAGTTCTTC. Residues: CASSKQGTSGYNEQFF.